This is a list of T cell receptor beta chains from one sample in a study of cytomegalovirus exposure and HLA in healthy donors. Profiling relied on immunoSEQ multiplex PCR, and the TCRdb table lists in-frame clones only, not all of them. This sample yields some 250,000 clones, of which around 80% are seen a single time; 4.5% to 6% belongs to the top ten. The material sequenced was PBMCs. These receptors all come from a woman between 35 and 50 years old in good health and CMV-seropositive. Both conserved end residues are part of each CDR3. A D gene is named only where the DNA matches it firmly. Some rows mark clone size as missing; the rest say once, few, many or name a class of expanded clone.

j_call | v_call | clone_size | d_call | cdr3_aa | cdr3_nt
TRBJ1-6 | TRBV13 | . | . | CASSLVQGRNSPLHF | TGTGCCAGCAGCTTGGTACAGGGTCGAAATTCACCCCTCCACTTT
TRBJ2-1 | TRBV2 | few | TRBD1 | CASSTLTGAGEQFF | TGTGCCAGCAGTACCCTGACAGGGGCCGGCGAGCAGTTCTTC
TRBJ1-3 | TRBV30 | . | TRBD1 | CAWTRDSSGNTIYF | TGTGCCTGGACCCGGGACAGCTCTGGAAACACCATATATTTT
TRBJ2-3 | TRBV9 | . | . | CASSPSLGSGPWGDTQYF | TGTGCCAGCAGCCCGTCACTGGGGAGCGGACCTTGGGGAGATACGCAGTATTTT
TRBJ1-1 | TRBV30 | . | . | CAWTTGGEAFF | TGTGCCTGGACTACCGGGGGTGAAGCTTTCTTT
TRBJ2-7 | TRBV19 | . | TRBD2 | CASSIYLAGPYEQYF | TGTGCCAGTAGTATTTATCTAGCGGGGCCCTACGAGCAGTACTTC
TRBJ1-5 | TRBV7-9 | . | TRBD1 | CASSMGQPNQPQHF | TGTGCCAGCAGCATGGGACAGCCCAATCAGCCCCAGCATTTT
TRBJ2-7 | TRBV20-1 | . | . | CSSGTNYEQYF | TGCAGCTCAGGTACCAATTACGAGCAGTACTTC
TRBJ1-1 | TRBV28 | . | TRBD1 | CASPPTGVAEAFF | TGTGCCAGTCCTCCTACAGGGGTGGCTGAAGCTTTCTTT
TRBJ2-2 | TRBV7-6 | . | . | CASSLLNTGELFF | TGTGCCAGCAGCTTACTGAACACCGGGGAGCTGTTTTTT
TRBJ2-3 | TRBV7-9 | . | TRBD1 | CASSPRTGYSTDTQYF | TGTGCCAGCAGCCCCCGGACAGGGTACAGCACAGATACGCAGTATTTT
TRBJ1-5 | TRBV30 | . | . | CAWSQNRVNQPQHF | TGTGCCTGGAGCCAGAACAGGGTCAATCAGCCCCAGCATTTT
TRBJ2-7 | TRBV21-1 | . | . | CASSGRDRGYEQYF | TGTGCCAGCAGCGGCCGGGACAGGGGCTACGAGCAGTACTTC
TRBJ1-6 | TRBV19 | . | TRBD1 | CASQGQGGSPLHF | TGTGCCAGCCAAGGACAGGGCGGTTCACCCCTCCACTTT
TRBJ2-5 | TRBV6-5 | . | . | CASSYSRQGETQYF | TGTGCCAGCAGTTACTCTCGGCAGGGAGAGACCCAGTACTTC
TRBJ2-5 | TRBV19 | . | . | CASSIRSEQETQYF | TGTGCCAGTAGTATCCGATCCGAGCAAGAGACCCAGTACTTC
TRBJ1-3 | TRBV5-4 | . | . | CASSLAGGISGNTIYF | TGTGCCAGCAGCTTAGCTGGCGGCATCTCTGGAAACACCATATATTTT
TRBJ2-4 | TRBV9 | . | . | CASSVAPGAENIQYF | TGTGCCAGCAGCGTAGCCCCAGGGGCGGAAAACATTCAGTACTTC
TRBJ1-2 | TRBV25-1 | . | . | CASSDPQGINYGYTF | TGTGCCAGCAGTGATCCGCAGGGGATTAACTATGGCTACACCTTC
TRBJ1-2 | TRBV7-3 | . | . | CASSEASGVGYTF | TGTGCCAGCAGCGAAGCTTCGGGGGTCGGCTACACCTTC
TRBJ2-5 | TRBV7-9 | . | . | CSSSYQGLSHF | TGTTCCAGCAGCTACCAGGGACTTAGCCACTTC
TRBJ2-1 | TRBV7-9 | . | TRBD2 | CSSSPGLAYNEQFF | TGTTCCAGCAGCCCCGGACTAGCCTACAATGAGCAGTTCTTC
TRBJ2-3 | TRBV5-6 | . | . | CASSLRVAASTDTQYF | TGTGCCAGCAGCTTGAGGGTAGCGGCTAGCACAGATACGCAGTATTTT